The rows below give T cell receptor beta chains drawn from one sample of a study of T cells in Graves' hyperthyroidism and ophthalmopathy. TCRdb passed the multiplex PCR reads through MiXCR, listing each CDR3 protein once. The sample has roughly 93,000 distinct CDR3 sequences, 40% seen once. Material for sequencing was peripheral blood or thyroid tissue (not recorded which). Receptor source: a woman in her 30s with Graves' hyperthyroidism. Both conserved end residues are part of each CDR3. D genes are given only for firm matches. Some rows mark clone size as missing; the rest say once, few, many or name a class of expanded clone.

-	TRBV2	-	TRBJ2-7	CAVFGRSSYEQYF	TGTGCCGTATTCGGCAGGTCCTCCTACGAGCAGTACTTC
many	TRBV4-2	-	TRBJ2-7	CASSQPWTAYEQYF	TGTGCCAGCAGCCAACCCTGGACAGCCTACGAGCAGTACTTC
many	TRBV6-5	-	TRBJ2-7	CASSLRDLGYEQYF	TGTGCCAGCAGTTTAAGGGACCTTGGCTACGAGCAGTACTTC
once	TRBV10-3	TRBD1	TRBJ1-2	CAIRMTGSGNTF	TGTGCCATCAGGATGACAGGGTCTGGAAACACCTTC
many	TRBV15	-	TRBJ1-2	CATSRDGGDGYTF	TGTGCCACCAGCAGAGATGGGGGGGACGGCTACACCTTC
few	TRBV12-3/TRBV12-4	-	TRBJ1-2	CASSRRDGYTF	TGTGCCAGCAGTCGACGCGATGGCTACACCTTC
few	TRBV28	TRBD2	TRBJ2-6	CASSFRASGSSGANVLTF	TGTGCCAGCAGTTTTCGGGCTAGCGGGAGTTCTGGGGCCAACGTCCTGACTTTC
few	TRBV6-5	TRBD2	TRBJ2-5	CASSLEAGGGFQETQYF	TGTGCCAGCAGTTTAGAGGCGGGAGGGGGCTTCCAAGAGACCCAGTACTTC
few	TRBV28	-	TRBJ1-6	CASTSGWGNSPLHF	TGTGCCAGCACCTCAGGGTGGGGGAATTCACCCCTCCACTTT
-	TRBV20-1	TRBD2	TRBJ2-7	CSAAGLAGVYEQYF	TGCAGTGCTGCAGGACTAGCGGGAGTCTACGAGCAGTACTTC
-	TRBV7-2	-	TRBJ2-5	CASSRNGAETQYF	TGCGCCAGCAGCCGAAACGGGGCCGAGACCCAGTACTTC
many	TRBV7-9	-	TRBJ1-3	CASSLFVGGAGNTIYF	TGTGCCAGCAGCTTATTTGTCGGTGGGGCAGGAAACACCATATATTTT
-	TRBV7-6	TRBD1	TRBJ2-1	CASSPRTGHSEQFF	TGTGCCAGCAGCCCGAGGACAGGGCACAGTGAGCAGTTCTTC